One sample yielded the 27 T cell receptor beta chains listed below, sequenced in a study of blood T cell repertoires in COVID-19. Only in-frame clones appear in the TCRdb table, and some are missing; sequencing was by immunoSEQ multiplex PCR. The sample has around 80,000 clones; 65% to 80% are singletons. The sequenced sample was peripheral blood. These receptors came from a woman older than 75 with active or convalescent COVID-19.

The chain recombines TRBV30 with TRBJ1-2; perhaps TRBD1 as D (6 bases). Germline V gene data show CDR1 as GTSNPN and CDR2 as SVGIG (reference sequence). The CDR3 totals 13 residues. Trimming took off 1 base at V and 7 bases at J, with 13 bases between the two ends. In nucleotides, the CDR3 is TGTGCCTGGAGTGCAAACAGGGATAGTGGCTACACCTTC. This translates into CAWSANRDSGYTF. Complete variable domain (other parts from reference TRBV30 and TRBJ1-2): SQTIHQWPATLVQPVGSPLSLECTVEGTSNPNLYWYRQAAGRGLQLLFYSVGIGQISSEVPQNLSASRPQDRQFILSSKKLLLSDSGFYLCAWSANRDSGYTFGSGTRLTVV.

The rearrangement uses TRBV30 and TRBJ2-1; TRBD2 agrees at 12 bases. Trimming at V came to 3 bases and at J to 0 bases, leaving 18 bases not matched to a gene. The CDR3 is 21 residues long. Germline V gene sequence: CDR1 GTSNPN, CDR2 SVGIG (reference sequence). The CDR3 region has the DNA TGTGCCTGGAGCGTTGTGAGGTGGGGACTAGCGGGCCGTTTCTCCTACAATGAGCAGTTCTTC. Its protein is CAWSVVRWGLAGRFSYNEQFF.

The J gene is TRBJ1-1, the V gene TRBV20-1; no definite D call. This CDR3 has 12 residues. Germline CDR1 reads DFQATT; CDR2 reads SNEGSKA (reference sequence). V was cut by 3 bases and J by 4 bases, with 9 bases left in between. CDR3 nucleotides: TGCAGTGCTAGTATGCGGGTCACTGAAGCTTTCTTT. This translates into CSASMRVTEAFF.

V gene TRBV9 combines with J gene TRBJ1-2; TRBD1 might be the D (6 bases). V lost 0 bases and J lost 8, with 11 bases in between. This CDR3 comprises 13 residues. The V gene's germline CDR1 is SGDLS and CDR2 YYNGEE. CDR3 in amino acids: CASSVVTGLGYTF. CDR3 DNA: TGTGCCAGCAGCGTAGTTACAGGGCTGGGCTACACCTTC.

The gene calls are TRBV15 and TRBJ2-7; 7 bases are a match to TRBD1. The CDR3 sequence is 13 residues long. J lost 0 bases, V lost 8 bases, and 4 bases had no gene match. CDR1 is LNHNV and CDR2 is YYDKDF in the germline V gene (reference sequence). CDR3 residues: CATSGTDSYEQYF. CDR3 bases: TGTGCCACCTCCGGGACAGACTCCTACGAGCAGTACTTC.

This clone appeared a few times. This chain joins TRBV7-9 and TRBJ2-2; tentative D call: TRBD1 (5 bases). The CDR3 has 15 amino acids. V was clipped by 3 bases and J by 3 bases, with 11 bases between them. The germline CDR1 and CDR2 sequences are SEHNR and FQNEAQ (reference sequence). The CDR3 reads CASSFETADTGELFF. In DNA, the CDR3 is TGTGCCAGCAGCTTTGAGACAGCAGACACCGGGGAGCTGTTTTTT. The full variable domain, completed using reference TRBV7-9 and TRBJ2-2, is DTGVSQNPRHKITKRGQNVTFRCDPISEHNRLYWYRQTLGQGPEFLTYFQNEAQLEKSRLLSDRFSAERPKGSFSTLEIQRTEQGDSAMYLCASSFETADTGELFFGEGSRLTVL.

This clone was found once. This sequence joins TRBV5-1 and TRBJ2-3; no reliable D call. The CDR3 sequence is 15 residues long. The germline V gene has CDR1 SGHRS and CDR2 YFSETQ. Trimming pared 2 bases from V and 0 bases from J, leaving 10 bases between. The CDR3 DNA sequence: TGCGCCAGCAGCTTCCGCAGTTATAGCACAGATACGCAGTATTTT. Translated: CASSFRSYSTDTQYF. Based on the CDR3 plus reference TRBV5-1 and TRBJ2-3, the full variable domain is KAGVTQTPRYLIKTRGQQVTLSCSPISGHRSVSWYQQTPGQGLQFLFEYFSETQRNKGNFPGRFSGRQFSNSRSEMNVSTLELGDSALYLCASSFRSYSTDTQYFGPGTRLTVL.

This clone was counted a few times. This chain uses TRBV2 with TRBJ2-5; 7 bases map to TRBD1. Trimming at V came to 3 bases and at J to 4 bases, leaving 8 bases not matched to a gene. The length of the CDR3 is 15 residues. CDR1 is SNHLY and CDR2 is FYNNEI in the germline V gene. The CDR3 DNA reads TGTGCCAGCAGTGATTTGTTAAACAGGGGAGAGACCCAGTACTTC. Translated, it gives CASSDLLNRGETQYF.

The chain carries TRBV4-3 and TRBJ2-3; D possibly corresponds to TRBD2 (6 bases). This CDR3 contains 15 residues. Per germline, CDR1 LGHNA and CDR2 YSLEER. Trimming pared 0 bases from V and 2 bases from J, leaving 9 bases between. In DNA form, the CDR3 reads TGCGCCAGCAGCCAAGATAGCGGCAACACAGATACGCAGTATTTT. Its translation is CASSQDSGNTDTQYF.

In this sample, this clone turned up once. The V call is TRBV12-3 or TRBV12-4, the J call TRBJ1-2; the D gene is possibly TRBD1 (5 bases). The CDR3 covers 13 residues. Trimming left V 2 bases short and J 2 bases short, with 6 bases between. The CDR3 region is CASSLRGNYGYTF. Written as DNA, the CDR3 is TGTGCCAGCAGTTTACGGGGGAACTATGGCTACACCTTC.

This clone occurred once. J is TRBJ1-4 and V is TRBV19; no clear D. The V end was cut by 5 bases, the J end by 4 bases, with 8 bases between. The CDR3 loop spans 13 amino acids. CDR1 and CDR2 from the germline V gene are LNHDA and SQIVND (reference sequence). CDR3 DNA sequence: TGTGCCAGTAGTCGGGAGATTAATGAAAAACTGTTTTTT. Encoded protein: CASSREINEKLFF.

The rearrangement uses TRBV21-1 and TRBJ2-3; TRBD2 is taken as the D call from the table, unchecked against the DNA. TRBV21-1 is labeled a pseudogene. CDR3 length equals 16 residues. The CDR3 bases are TGTGCCAGCAGCAAAAGGTGGCGGGGGAGATCAGATACGCAGTATTTT. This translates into CASSKRWRGRSDTQYF.

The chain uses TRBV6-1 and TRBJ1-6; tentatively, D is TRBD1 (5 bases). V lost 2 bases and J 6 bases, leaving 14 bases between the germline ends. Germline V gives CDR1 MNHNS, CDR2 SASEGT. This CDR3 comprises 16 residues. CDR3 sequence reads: CASSESSGVGNSPLHF. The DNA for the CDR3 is TGTGCCAGCAGTGAATCGTCGGGGGTAGGTAATTCACCCCTCCACTTT.

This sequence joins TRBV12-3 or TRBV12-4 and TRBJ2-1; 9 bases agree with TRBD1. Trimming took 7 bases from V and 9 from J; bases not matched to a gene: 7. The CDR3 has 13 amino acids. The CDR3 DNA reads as TGTGCCAGCACCCGGACAGGGGAGGTTGAGCAGTTCTTC. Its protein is CASTRTGEVEQFF.

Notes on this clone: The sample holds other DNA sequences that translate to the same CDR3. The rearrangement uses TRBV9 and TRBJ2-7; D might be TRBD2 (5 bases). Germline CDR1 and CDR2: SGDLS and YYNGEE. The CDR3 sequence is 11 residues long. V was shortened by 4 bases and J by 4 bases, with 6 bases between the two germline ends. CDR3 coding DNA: TGTGCCAGCAGCTCGGGGTACGAGCAGTACTTC. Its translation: CASSSGYEQYF.

CDR3 loop: CASSQSQGLEAFF. The CDR3 nucleotides read TGCGCCAGCAGTCAATCGCAGGGGCTTGAAGCTTTCTTT. The chain is built from TRBV23-1 and TRBJ1-1; D perhaps matches TRBD1 (6 bases). TRBV23-1 is identified as an open reading frame with a role that is uncertain. This CDR3 has 13 residues. V was shortened by 0 bases and J by 7 bases, with 9 bases between the two germline ends.

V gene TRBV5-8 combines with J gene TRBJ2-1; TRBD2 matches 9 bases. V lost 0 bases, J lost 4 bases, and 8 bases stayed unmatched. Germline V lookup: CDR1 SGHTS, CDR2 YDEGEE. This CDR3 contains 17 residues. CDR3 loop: CASSLESAGGPYNEQFF. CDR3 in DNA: TGTGCCAGCAGCTTGGAATCGGCGGGGGGGCCTTACAATGAGCAGTTCTTC.

CDR3 DNA: TGTGCCAGCAGCCCCCAGGAGGGTTTCTTCCTTGGCGGCTACACCTTC. It yields the protein CASSPQEGFFLGGYTF. The chain has TRBV7-6 and TRBJ1-2; D is unresolved. CDR1 SGHVS and CDR2 FNYEAQ come from the germline V gene. The V end lost 5 bases, the J end lost 8 bases, and 24 bases lay between the germline ends. The CDR3 loop spans 16 amino acids.

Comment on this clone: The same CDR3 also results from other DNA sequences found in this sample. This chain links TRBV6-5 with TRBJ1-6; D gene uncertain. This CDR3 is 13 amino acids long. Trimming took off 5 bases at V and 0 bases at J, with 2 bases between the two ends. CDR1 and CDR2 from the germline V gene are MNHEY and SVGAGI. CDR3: CASSRSYNSPLHF. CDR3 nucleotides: TGTGCCAGCAGTCGCTCCTATAATTCACCCCTCCACTTT.

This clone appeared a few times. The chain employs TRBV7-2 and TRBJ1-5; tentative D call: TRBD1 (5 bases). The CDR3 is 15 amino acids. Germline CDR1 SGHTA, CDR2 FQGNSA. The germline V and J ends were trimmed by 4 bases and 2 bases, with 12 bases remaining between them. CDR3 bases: TGTGCCAGCAGCTGGGCTCAGGGTGGCAATCAGCCCCAGCATTTT. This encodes CASSWAQGGNQPQHF.

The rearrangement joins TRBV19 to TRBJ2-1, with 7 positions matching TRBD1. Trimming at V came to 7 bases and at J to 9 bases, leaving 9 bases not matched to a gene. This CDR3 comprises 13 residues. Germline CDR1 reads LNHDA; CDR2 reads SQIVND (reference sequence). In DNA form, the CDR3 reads TGTGCCAGTACTGCGACAGGGTATCTTGAGCAGTTCTTC. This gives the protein CASTATGYLEQFF.

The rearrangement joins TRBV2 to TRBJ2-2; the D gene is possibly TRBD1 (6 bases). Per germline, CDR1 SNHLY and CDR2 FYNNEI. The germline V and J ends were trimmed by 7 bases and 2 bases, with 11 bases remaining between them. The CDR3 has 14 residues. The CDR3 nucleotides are TGTGCCAGCAAACACAGGGATAACACCGGGGAGCTGTTTTTT. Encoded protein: CASKHRDNTGELFF.

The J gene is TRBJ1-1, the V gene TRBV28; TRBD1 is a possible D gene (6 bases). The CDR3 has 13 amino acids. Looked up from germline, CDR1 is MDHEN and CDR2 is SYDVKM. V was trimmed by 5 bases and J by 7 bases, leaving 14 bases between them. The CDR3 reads CASSPRGQIEAFF. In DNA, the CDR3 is TGTGCCAGCAGTCCCCGAGGACAGATTGAAGCTTTCTTT.

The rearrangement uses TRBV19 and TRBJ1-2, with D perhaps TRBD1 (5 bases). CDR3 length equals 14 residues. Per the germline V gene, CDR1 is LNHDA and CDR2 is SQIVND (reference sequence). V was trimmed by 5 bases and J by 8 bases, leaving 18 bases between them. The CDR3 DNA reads TGTGCCAGTAGTGGAGGGACTTTTCCGGGGGGCTACACCTTC. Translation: CASSGGTFPGGYTF. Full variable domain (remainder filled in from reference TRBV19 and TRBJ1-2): DGGITQSPKYLFRKEGQNVTLSCEQNLNHDAMYWYRQDPGQGLRLIYYSQIVNDFQKGDIAEGYSVSREKKESFPLTVTSAQKNPTAFYLCASSGGTFPGGYTFGSGTRLTVV.

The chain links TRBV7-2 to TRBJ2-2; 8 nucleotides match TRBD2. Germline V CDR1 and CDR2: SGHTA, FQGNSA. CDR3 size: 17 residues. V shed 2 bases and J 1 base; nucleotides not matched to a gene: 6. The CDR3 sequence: CASSLNVRGVNTGELFF. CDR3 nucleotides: TGTGCCAGCAGCTTAAATGTGCGGGGGGTGAACACCGGGGAGCTGTTTTTT.

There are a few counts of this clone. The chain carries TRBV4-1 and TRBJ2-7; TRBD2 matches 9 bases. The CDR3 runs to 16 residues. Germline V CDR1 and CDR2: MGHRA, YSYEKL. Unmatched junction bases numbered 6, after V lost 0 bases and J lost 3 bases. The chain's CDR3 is CASSQEGNSGGYEQYF. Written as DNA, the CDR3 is TGCGCCAGCAGCCAAGAGGGCAATAGCGGGGGCTACGAGCAGTACTTC.

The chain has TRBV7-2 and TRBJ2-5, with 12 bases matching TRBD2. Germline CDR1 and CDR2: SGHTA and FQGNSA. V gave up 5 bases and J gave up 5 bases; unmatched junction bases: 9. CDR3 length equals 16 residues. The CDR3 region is CASSEGLAGGHETQYF. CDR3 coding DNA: TGTGCCAGCAGCGAGGGACTAGCGGGCGGTCATGAGACCCAGTACTTC. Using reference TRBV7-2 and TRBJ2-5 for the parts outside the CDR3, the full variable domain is GAGVSQSPSNKVTEKGKDVELRCDPISGHTALYWYRQSLGQGLEFLIYFQGNSAPDKSGLPSDRFSAERTGGSVSTLTIQRTQQEDSAVYLCASSEGLAGGHETQYFGPGTRLLVL.